Shown below are 2 T cell receptor beta chains from a single sample sequenced in a study of blood T cell repertoires in COVID-19. TCRdb keeps only in-frame clones here, not all; method: immunoSEQ multiplex PCR. The sample lists about 99,000 clones; just over 85% were seen once. Sequencing was done on a sample of peripheral blood. The receptors were gathered from a woman aged 60-70 years in a cohort sampled during active or convalescent COVID-19.

The CDR3 spells CASVRSRQTTNTEAFF. In DNA, the CDR3 is TGTGCCAGCGTTAGGTCCAGACAGACGACTAACACTGAAGCTTTCTTT. V and J are TRBV2 and TRBJ1-1, with D possibly matching TRBD1 (5 bases). V was clipped by 8 bases and J by 2 bases, with 21 bases between them. The CDR3 is made up of 16 amino acids. In germline, CDR1 is SNHLY, CDR2 FYNNEI. The variable domain in full, with the rest retrieved from reference TRBV2 and TRBJ1-1, is EPEVTQTPSHQVTQMGQEVILRCVPISNHLYFYWYRQILGQKVEFLVSFYNNEISEKSEIFDDQFSVERPDGSNFTLKIRSTKLEDSAMYFCASVRSRQTTNTEAFFGQGTRLTVV.

The chain couples TRBV6-5 to TRBJ1-5, with a possible D match to TRBD1 (6 bases). The CDR3 has 15 amino acids. V was pared by 7 bases and J by 2 bases, with 15 bases between. In germline, CDR1 is MNHEY, CDR2 SVGAGI. The CDR3 loop is CASTKEPGGNQPQHF. In DNA, the CDR3 is TGTGCCAGCACCAAGGAGCCAGGGGGCAATCAGCCCCAGCATTTT.